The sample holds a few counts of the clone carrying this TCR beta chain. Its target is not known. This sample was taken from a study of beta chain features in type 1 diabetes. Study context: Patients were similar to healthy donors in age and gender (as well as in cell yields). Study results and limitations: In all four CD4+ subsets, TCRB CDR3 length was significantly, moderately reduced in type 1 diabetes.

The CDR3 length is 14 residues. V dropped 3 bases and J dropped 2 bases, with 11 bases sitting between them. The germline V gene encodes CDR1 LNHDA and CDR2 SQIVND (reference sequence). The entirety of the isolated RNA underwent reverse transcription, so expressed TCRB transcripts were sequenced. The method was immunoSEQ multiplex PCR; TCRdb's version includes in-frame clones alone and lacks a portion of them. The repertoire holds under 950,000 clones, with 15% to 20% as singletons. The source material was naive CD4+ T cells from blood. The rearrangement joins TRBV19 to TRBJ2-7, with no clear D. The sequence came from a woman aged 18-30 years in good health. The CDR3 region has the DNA TGTGCCAGTAGTATTGCAGCTTCAACCTACGAGCAGTACTTC. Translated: CASSIAASTYEQYF.